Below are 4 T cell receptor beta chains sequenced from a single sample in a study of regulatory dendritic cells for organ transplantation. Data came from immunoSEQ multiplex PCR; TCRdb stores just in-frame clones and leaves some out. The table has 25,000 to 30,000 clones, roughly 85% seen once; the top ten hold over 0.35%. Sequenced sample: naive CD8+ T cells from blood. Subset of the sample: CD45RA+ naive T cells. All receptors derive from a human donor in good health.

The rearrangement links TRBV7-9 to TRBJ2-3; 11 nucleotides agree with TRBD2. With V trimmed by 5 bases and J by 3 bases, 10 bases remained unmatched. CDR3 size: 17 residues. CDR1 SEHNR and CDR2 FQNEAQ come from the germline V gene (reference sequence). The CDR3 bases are TGTGCCAGCAGCCCCATCAGAACTAGCGGGGGTACAGATACGCAGTATTTT. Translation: CASSPIRTSGGTDTQYF. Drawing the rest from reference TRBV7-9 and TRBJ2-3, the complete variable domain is DTGVSQNPRHKITKRGQNVTFRCDPISEHNRLYWYRQTLGQGPEFLTYFQNEAQLEKSRLLSDRFSAERPKGSFSTLEIQRTEQGDSAMYLCASSPIRTSGGTDTQYFGPGTRLTVL.

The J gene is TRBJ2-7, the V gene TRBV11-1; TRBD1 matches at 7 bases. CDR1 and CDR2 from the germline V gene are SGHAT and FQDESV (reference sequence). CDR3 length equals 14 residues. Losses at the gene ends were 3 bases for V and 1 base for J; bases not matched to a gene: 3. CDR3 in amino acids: CASSLLQGSYEQYF. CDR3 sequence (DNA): TGTGCCAGCAGCTTGTTACAGGGGTCCTACGAGCAGTACTTC.

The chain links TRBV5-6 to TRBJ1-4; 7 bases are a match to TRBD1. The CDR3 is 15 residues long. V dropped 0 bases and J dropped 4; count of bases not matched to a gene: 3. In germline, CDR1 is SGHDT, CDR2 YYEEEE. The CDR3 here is CASSLGTGFNEKLFF. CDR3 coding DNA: TGTGCCAGCAGCTTGGGGACAGGCTTTAATGAAAAACTGTTTTTT.

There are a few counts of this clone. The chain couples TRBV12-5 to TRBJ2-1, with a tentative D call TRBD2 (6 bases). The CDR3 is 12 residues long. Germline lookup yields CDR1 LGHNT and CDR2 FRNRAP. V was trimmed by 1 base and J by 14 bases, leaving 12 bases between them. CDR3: CASGLGGREEFF. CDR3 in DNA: TGTGCTAGTGGTTTGGGTGGCAGGGAGGAGTTCTTC.